This T cell receptor (beta chain) was captured in a study of blood T cell repertoires in COVID-19. The wider study: Researchers got acute and convalescent COVID-19 samples from the United States, Italy and Spain. The analysed material was cDNA or gDNA that came from T cells, B-cell-depleted T cells, or PBMCs.

Original handling: Counts of nucleated cells, estimated from reference gene primer amplification, were obtained. The protocol was immunoSEQ multiplex PCR, while the TCRdb copy is restricted to in-frame clones and leaves out a portion. The DNA gave D and trimming, while V, J and clone size come from that table. This table has more than 90,000 clones, under 85% appearing once. Deletions cut 3 bases from V and 7 bases from J, with 10 bases between. The CDR3 loop spans 12 amino acids. Per the germline V gene, CDR1 is LGHDT and CDR2 is YNNKEL (reference sequence). The TCR sequence derives from a human donor in a cohort sampled during active COVID-19. Sequenced input: peripheral blood. The rearrangement joins TRBV3-1 (or the pseudogene TRBV3-2) to TRBJ2-7; D may be TRBD2 (5 bases). Here the CDR3 reads CASSQGPGEQYF. In DNA, the CDR3 is TGTGCCAGCAGCCAGGGCCCGGGGGAGCAGTACTTC.